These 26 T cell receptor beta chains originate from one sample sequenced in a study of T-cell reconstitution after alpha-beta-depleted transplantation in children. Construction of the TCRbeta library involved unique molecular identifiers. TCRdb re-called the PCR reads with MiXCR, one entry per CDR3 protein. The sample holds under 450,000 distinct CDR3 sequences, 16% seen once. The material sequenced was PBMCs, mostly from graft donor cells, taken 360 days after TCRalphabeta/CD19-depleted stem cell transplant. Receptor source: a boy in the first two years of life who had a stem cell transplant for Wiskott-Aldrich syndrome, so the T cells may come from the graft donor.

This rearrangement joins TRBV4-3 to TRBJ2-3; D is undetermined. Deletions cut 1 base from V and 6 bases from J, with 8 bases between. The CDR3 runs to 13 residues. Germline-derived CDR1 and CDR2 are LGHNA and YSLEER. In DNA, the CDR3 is TGCGCCAGCAGCCAAGGGCATTGGGATACGCAGTATTTT. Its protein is CASSQGHWDTQYF.

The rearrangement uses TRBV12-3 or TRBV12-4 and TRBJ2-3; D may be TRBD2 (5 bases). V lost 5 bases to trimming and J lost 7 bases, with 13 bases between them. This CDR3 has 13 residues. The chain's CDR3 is CASSPGLGYTQYF. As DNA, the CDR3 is TGTGCCAGCAGTCCCGGACTCGGATATACGCAGTATTTT.

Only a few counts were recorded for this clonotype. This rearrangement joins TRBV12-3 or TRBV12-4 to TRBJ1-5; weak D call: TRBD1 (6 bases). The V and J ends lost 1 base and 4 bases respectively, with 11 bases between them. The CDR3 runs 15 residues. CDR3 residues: CASSLEQGRNQPQHF. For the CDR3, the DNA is TGTGCCAGCAGTTTAGAACAGGGCCGGAATCAGCCCCAGCATTTT.

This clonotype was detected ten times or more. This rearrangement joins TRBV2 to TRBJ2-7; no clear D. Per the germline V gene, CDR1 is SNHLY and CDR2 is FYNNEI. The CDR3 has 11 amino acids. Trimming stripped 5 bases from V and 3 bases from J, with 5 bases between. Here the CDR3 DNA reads TGTGCCAGCAGTCAAATCTACGAGCAGTACTTC. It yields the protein CASSQIYEQYF.

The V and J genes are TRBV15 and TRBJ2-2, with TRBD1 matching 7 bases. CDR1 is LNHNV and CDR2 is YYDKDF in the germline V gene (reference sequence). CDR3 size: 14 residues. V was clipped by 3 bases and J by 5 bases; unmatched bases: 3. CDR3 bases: TGTGCCACCAGCAGTCCGACAGGGACCGGGGAGCTGTTTTTT. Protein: CATSSPTGTGELFF.

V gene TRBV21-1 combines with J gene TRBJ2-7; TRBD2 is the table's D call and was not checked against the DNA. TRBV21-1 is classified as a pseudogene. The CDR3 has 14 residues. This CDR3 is CASISSGRGNEQYF. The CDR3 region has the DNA TGTGCCAGCATTTCTAGCGGGAGGGGGAACGAGCAGTACTTC.

CDR3 amino acids: CSVDGRLAGSNEQFF. The CDR3 DNA follows: TGCAGCGTTGATGGGAGGCTAGCGGGTTCTAATGAGCAGTTCTTC. The chain employs TRBV29-1 and TRBJ2-1; 8 bases agree with TRBD2. In germline, CDR1 is SQVTM, CDR2 ANQGSEA. With V trimmed by 3 bases and J by 7 bases, 11 bases remained unmatched. The CDR3 has 15 residues.

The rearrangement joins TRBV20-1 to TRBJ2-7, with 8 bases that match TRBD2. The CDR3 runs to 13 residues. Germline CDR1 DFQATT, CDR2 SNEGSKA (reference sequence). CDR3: CSGGVAGPYEQYF. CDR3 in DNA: TGCAGCGGGGGGGTAGCGGGGCCCTACGAGCAGTACTTC.

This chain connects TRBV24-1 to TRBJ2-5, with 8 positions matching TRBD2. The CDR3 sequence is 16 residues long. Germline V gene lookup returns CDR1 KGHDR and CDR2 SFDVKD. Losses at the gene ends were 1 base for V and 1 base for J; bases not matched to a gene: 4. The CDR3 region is CATSDLRGGPQETQYF. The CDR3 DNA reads TGTGCCACCAGTGATTTACGCGGGGGGCCCCAAGAGACCCAGTACTTC.

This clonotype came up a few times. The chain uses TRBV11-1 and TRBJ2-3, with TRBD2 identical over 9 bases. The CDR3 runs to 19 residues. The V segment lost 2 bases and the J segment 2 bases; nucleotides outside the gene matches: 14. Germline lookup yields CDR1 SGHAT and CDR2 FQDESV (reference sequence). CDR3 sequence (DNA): TGTGCCAGCAGCTTAACTAGCGGGCCAATAGAATACCTCACAGATACGCAGTATTTT. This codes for CASSLTSGPIEYLTDTQYF.

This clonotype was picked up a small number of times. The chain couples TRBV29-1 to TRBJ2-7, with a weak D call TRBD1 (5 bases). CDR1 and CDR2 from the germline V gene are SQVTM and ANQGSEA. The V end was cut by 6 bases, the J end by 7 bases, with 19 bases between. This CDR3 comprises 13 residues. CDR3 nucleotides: TGCAGCGTGCCCAGCAGGGTGGTCGGGGAGCAGTACTTC. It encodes CSVPSRVVGEQYF.

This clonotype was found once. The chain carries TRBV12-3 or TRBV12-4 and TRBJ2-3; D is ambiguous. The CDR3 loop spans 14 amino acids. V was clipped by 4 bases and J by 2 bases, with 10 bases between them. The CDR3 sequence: CASSSADLTDTQYF. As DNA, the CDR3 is TGTGCCAGCAGTTCTGCGGACCTCACAGATACGCAGTATTTT.

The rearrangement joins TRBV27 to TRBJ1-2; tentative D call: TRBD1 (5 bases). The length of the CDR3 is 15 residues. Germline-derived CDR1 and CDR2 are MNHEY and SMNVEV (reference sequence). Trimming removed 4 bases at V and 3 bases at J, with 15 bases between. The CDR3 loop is CASSSLGGADYGYTF. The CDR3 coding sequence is TGTGCCAGCAGTTCCCTCGGAGGGGCTGACTATGGCTACACCTTC.

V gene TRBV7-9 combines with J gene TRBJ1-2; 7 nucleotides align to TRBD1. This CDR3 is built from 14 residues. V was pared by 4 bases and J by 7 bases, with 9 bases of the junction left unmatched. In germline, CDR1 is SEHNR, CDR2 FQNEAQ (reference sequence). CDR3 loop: CASSSDRDSSGYTF. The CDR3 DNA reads TGTGCCAGCAGCTCCGACAGGGATAGTAGTGGCTACACCTTC.

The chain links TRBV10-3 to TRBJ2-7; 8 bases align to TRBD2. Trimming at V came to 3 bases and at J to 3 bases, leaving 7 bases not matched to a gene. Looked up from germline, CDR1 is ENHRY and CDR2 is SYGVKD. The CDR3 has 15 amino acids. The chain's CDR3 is CAISDPGTRVYEQYF. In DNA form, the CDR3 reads TGTGCCATCAGTGACCCCGGGACTAGGGTCTACGAGCAGTACTTC.

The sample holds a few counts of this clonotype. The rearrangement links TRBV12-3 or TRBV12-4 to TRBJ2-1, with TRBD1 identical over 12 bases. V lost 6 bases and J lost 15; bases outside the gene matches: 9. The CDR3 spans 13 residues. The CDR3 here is CASSLRDRGRRFF. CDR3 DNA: TGTGCCAGCAGCCTCCGGGACAGGGGGCGGAGGTTCTTC.

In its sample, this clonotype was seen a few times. DNA of the CDR3: TGCGCCAGCAGCCCGTGGACAGGACCTGGGGCCAACGTCCTGACTTTC. The encoded protein is CASSPWTGPGANVLTF. The J gene is TRBJ2-6, the V gene TRBV5-1, with 7 positions matching TRBD1. The CDR3 contains 16 residues. CDR1 is SGHRS and CDR2 is YFSETQ in the germline V gene. J lost 2 bases, V lost 4 bases, and 6 bases had no gene match.

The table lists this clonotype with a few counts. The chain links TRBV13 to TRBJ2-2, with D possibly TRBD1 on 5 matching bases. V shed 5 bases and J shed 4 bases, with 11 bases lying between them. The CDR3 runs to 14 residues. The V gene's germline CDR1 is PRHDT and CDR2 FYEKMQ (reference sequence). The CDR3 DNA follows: TGTGCCAGCAGCACCCTAGGGGCCACCGGGGAGCTGTTTTTT. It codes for CASSTLGATGELFF. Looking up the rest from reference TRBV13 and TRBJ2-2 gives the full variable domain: AAGVIQSPRHLIKEKRETATLKCYPIPRHDTVYWYQQGPGQDPQFLISFYEKMQSDKGSIPDRFSAQQFSDYHSELNMSSLELGDSALYFCASSTLGATGELFFGEGSRLTVL.

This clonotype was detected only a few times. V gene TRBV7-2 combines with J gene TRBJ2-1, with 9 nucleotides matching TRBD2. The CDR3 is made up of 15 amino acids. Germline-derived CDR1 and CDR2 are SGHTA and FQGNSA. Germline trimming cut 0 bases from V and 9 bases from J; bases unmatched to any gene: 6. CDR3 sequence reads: CASSLAGVAGVEQFF. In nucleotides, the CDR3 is TGTGCCAGCAGCTTAGCGGGGGTAGCGGGAGTTGAGCAGTTCTTC.

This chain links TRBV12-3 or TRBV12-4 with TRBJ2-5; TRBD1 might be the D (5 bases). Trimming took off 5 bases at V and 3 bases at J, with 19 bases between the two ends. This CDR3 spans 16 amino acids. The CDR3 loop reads CASSRSRLVREETQYF. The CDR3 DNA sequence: TGTGCCAGCAGTCGCAGTCGGTTGGTCAGGGAAGAGACCCAGTACTTC.

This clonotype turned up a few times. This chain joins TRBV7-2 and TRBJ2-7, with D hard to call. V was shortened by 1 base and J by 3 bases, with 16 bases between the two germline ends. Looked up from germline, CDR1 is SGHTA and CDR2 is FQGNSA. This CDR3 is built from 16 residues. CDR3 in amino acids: CASSLVRTGGSYEQYF. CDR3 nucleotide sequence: TGTGCCAGCAGCTTAGTTCGGACCGGCGGCAGCTACGAGCAGTACTTC.

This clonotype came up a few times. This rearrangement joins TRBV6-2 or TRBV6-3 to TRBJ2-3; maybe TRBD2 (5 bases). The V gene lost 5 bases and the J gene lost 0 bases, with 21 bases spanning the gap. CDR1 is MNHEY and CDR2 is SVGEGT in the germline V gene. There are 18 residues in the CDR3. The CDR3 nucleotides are TGTGCCAGCAGTATACCTCCTCGGAAGCGGCCTAGCACAGATACGCAGTATTTT. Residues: CASSIPPRKRPSTDTQYF.

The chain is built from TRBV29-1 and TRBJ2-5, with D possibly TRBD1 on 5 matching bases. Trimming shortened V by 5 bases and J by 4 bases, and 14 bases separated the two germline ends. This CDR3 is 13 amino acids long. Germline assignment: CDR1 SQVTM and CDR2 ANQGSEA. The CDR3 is CSVPQVVGETQYF. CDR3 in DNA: TGCAGCGTTCCACAGGTGGTGGGAGAGACCCAGTACTTC.

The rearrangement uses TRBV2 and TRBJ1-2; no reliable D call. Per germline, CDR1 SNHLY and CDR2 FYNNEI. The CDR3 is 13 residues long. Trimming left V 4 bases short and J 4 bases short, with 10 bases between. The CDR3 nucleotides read TGTGCCAGCAGTGCAACACAGATCTATGGCTACACCTTC. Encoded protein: CASSATQIYGYTF.

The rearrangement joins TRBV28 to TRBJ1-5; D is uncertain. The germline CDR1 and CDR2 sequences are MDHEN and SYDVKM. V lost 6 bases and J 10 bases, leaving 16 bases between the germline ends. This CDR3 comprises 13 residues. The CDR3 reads CASRTYLAGPQHF. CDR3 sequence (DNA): TGTGCCAGCAGGACTTATCTGGCAGGCCCCCAGCATTTT.

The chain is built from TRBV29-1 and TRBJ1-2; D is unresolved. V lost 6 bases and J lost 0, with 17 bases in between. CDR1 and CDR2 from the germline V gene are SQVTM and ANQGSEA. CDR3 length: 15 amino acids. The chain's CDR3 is CSVEPRLTANYGYTF. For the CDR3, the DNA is TGCAGCGTAGAGCCCCGTTTAACCGCTAACTATGGCTACACCTTC.